These 5 T cell receptor beta chains came from one sample sequenced in a study of breast tumors, draining lymph nodes, adjacent tissues (dated by TCRdb to the mid-2010s). The library was obtained by multiplex PCR. The listed sequencing device is Illumina HiSeq 2000. TCRdb passed the public sequencing reads through fastp at Q25 and MiXCR, retaining productive beta sequences. Records with the same CDR3 protein are collapsed into one entry carrying the most frequent genes and DNA. Within this sample are about 140,000 distinct CDR3 sequences, with approximately 29% of them counted one time only. Jointly, the top ten make up approximately 2.2% of the sample. Lymph node samples were obtained from the axillary draining lymph nodes of breast cancer patients. The specimen sequenced was axillary lymph node tissue. The receptors stem from a female donor with breast cancer. Some clones in this sample may be carry-over from other donors' samples.

In its sample, this clonotype was seen many times. The chain joins TRBV5-6 to TRBJ1-2; TRBD1 aligns across 7 bases. Germline values: CDR1 SGHDT, CDR2 YYEEEE. The CDR3 is 18 amino acids. The J segment lost 5 bases and the V segment lost 0 bases, leaving 16 bases of the junction unmatched. The CDR3 protein is CASSLVVGQVGRGYGYTF. CDR3 DNA sequence: TGTGCCAGCAGCTTGGTAGTCGGACAGGTGGGAAGAGGGTATGGCTACACCTTC.

The table lists this clonotype with many counts. The genes are TRBV12-5 and TRBJ2-3, with D possibly being TRBD1 (6 bases). The CDR3 is made up of 18 amino acids. Per germline, CDR1 LGHNT and CDR2 FRNRAP. Trimming pared 1 base from V and 1 base from J, leaving 18 bases between. The CDR3 DNA reads TGTGCTAGTGGTTTGGCACCCAAAGGACAGAGACGCACAGATACGCAGTATTTT. Protein product: CASGLAPKGQRRTDTQYF.

This clonotype was detected a few times. This sequence may be a read error, since a much larger clone differs from it by one base. The chain recombines TRBV9 with TRBJ2-2; TRBD1 is a possible D gene (6 bases). The CDR3 contains 19 residues. Looked up from germline, CDR1 is SGDLS and CDR2 is YYNGEE. Trimming pared 4 bases from V and 4 bases from J, leaving 26 bases between. The CDR3 coding sequence is TGTGCCAGCAGCACTAGTTTGGGAAGATACAGGGTAGCCACCGGGGAGCTGTTTTTT. Translation gives CASSTSLGRYRVATGELFF. The full variable domain, with the rest looked up from reference TRBV9 and TRBJ2-2, is DSGVTQTPKHLITATGQRVTLRCSPRSGDLSVYWYQQSLDQGLQFLIQYYNGEERAKGNILERFSAQQFPDLHSELNLSSLELGDSALYFCASSTSLGRYRVATGELFFGEGSRLTVL.

On this clonotype: A read error is possible here, since a much larger clone lies one base away. The gene calls are TRBV6-2 or TRBV6-3 and TRBJ2-1, with D unclear. The V gene's germline CDR1 is MNHEY and CDR2 SVGEGT. The CDR3 covers 12 residues. The CDR3 DNA reads as TGTGTCAGCACCTCCCAGAGCAATGAGCAGTTCTTC. It encodes CVSTSQSNEQFF.

Concerning this clonotype: This likely comes from a read error, as the CDR3 has no conserved phenylalanine or tryptophan at its end. The V gene is TRBV7-9, the J gene TRBJ2-5; weak D call: TRBD1 (5 bases). The CDR3 covers 14 residues. Germline CDR1 SEHNR, CDR2 FQNEAQ (reference sequence). V lost 6 bases and J 4 bases, leaving 15 bases between the germline ends. The CDR3: CASRRAPDTETQYP. DNA of the CDR3: TGTGCCAGCAGACGAGCCCCGGACACAGAGACCCAGTACCCC.